This T cell receptor beta chain derives from a study of blood T cell repertoires in COVID-19. About the research overall: Sites across the United States, Italy and Spain contributed samples from acute and convalescent COVID-19. T cells, B-cell-depleted T cells, or PBMCs supplied cDNA or gDNA.

Authors' data handling: Amplification from reference gene primers served as the basis for estimated nucleated cell counts. Clones were read by immunoSEQ multiplex PCR, and TCRdb kept only the in-frame ones, dropping some. V, J and clone size reflect that table, while D and trimming were determined from the DNA. This table has under 150,000 clones, around three quarters appearing once. The sequence derives from a man in his fifties or sixties with acute or convalescent COVID-19. Source material: peripheral blood.

In DNA, the CDR3 is TGTGCCAGCACCCAAGGGGGCGCGGACACTGAAGCTTTCTTT. It codes for CASTQGGADTEAFF. The rearrangement links TRBV6-6 to TRBJ1-1; 7 bases map to TRBD1. Germline V gene lookup returns CDR1 MNHNY and CDR2 SVGAGI (reference sequence). The CDR3 extends over 14 amino acids. The trim removed 7 bases at V and 3 bases at J, leaving 8 bases unmatched.